This T cell receptor (beta chain) was sequenced for a study of blood T cell repertoires in COVID-19. As for the study in general: PBMCs, B-cell-depleted T cells, or T cells were the source of the cDNA or gDNA that made up the material.

Donors in Cohort 3 counted as recovered after two negative PCRs, clearance, or symptom resolution. The CDR3 loop spans 12 amino acids. V shed 3 bases and J 9 bases; nucleotides not matched to a gene: 5. CDR1 and CDR2 from the germline V gene are SQVTM and ANQGSEA. Measured with immunoSEQ multiplex PCR; TCRdb has only the in-frame clones, and not every one. The table records 150,000 to 200,000 clones, roughly 90% of them present only once. This TCR was sampled from a woman aged 45-65 years who had recovered from COVID-19. Sequencing was done on a sample of PBMCs or T cells enriched from blood (not recorded which). The rearrangement joins TRBV29-1 to TRBJ2-1; 7 nucleotides match TRBD2. This CDR3 reads CSVDRTRSEQFF. In nucleotides, the CDR3 is TGCAGCGTTGATCGGACTAGAAGTGAGCAGTTCTTC.